The sequence of this T cell receptor (beta chain) was determined in a study of blood T cell repertoires in COVID-19 (dated by TCRdb to the early 2020s). In terms of the full investigation: Samples from collaborators originated in the United States, Italy and Spain and spanned both the acute and convalescent phases of COVID-19. Sample metadata almost always included a de-identified subject ID, COVID-19 status, age in years and sex. Deeply sampled blood TCRbeta repertoires from subjects exposed to, actively infected with, or recovered from COVID-19 were included in the dataset. Samples came from the ongoing ImmuneRACE study (first 160 participants) plus 1,254 subjects from 6 global collaborators. The repertoires were made available in a free public database intended to serve as a resource for research on the immune response to SARS-CoV-2. Where available, HLA class I and class II types were taken from metadata supplied by the sample provider and were not determined by assay-based typing. The prospective study material was composed of cDNA or gDNA derived from T cells, B-cell-depleted T cells, or PBMCs.

The immunoSEQ Assay, a bias-controlled multiplex PCR, was used to amplify TCRbeta CDR3 regions from genomic DNA. The study's own analysis went as follows. The number of nucleated cells in each sample was estimated from the amplification of reference gene primers within the assay. To quantify the absolute abundance of each unique TCRbeta CDR3 rearrangement, sequence reads were collapsed and filtered. For each sample, productive Simpson clonality was calculated by taking the square root of Simpson's diversity index across productive rearrangements. TCRdb took this table from immuneACCESS and kept in-frame rearrangements with V and J called. Such tables lack part of the clones; where checked against another copy, unresolved V genes explain under half of the gap, and the rest is unexplained. The DNA was the basis for D and trimming; V, J and clone size are from that table. In this sample the table shows about 73,000 clones, under 90% of which occur a single time. The ten largest clones represent around 4.3% of the sample.

A remark on this clone: This clone's antigen is unknown. One base away there is no much larger clone; base qualities are not given.

CDR1 SGHDN and CDR2 FVKESK are derived from the germline V gene. V was cut back by 4 bases and J by 4 bases, leaving a gap of 10 bases between them. Counted from cysteine to phenylalanine, this CDR3 has 13 amino acids. The retained sequence is limited to the CDR3, 39 bases, with the frame set at the first base. Overall study results and their limits: Clinical and demographic metadata were provided uncurated, with the amount varying by source and participant.

Collaborating institutions collected whole blood in K2EDTA tubes following their own protocols. For TCRbeta analysis, collaborators shipped samples as frozen whole blood, isolated PBMCs, or DNA extracted from either of those sample types. The chain uses TRBV14 and TRBJ1-1, with TRBD1 tentatively as D gene (5 bases match). The sequencing input was peripheral blood. The sequence came from a woman aged 60-75 years with acute or convalescent COVID-19. The DNA sequence is TGTGCCAGCAGCCCGGGGGTGACCACTGAAGCTTTCTTT. Its product reads: CASSPGVTTEAFF.